This T cell receptor beta chain was identified during a study of OX40 agonist ivuxolimab in advanced cancers. About the research overall: Hepatocellular carcinoma, melanoma, renal cell or head and neck cancer was diagnosed in the dose-escalation patients. Participants averaged approximately 60 years of age (range roughly 23 to 80) and were 75% to 90% male. Study-wide results and caveats: CD4+ and CD8+ blood T cells expanded clonally by week 6 at 0.1 to 3.0 mg/kg. Certain nonresponders additionally had low normalized T-cell clonal expansion.

Repertoires were generated with immunoSEQ multiplex PCR, while TCRdb's copy carries only in-frame clones and drops some. The sample contains over 50,000 clones, 85% to 95% of which appear only once. As to this clone: The antigen is undetermined.

V was pared by 4 bases and J by 1 base, with 1 base of the junction left unmatched. Germline-derived CDR1 and CDR2 are MGHRA and YSYEKL. This CDR3 has 14 residues. This specimen was CD4+ or CD8+ T cells sorted from blood, taken in a trial of the OX40 agonist ivuxolimab. This chain connects TRBV4-1 to TRBJ2-7; 10 bases fit TRBD2. The TCR comes from an adult with an advanced solid tumor such as melanoma, head and neck, liver or kidney cancer. CDR3 in amino acids: CASSLAGGSYEQYF. As DNA, the CDR3 is TGCGCCAGCAGCCTAGCGGGGGGATCCTACGAGCAGTACTTC.